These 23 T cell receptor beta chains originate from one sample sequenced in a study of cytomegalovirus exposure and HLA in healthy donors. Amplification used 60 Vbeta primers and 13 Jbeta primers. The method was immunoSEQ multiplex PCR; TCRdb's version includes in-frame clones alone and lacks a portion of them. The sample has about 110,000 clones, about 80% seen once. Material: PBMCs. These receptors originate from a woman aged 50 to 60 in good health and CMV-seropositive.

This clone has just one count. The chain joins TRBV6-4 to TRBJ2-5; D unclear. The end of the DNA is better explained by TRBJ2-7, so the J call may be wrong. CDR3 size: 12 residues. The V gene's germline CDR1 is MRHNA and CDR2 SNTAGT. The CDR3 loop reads CASSRLTYEQYF. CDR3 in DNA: TGTGCCAGCAGCCGACTCACCTACGAGCAGTACTTC.

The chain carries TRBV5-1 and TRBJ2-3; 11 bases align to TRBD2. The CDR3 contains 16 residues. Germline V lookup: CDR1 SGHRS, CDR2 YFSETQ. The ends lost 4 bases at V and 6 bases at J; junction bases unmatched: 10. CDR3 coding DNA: TGCGCCAGCAGCAGCGGTACTAGCGGGAGTGTTGATACGCAGTATTTT. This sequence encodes CASSSGTSGSVDTQYF.

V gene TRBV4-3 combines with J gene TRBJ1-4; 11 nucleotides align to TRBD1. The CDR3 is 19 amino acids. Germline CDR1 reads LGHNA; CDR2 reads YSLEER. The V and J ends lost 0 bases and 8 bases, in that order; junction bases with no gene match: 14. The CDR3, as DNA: TGCGCCAGCAGCCAAGATAAAGTGAGGACAGGGGGCCGGAGGGAAAAACTGTTTTTT. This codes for CASSQDKVRTGGRREKLFF.

CDR3 in amino acids: CASSRGDFYNEQFF. CDR3 nucleotide sequence: TGTGCCAGCAGCCGAGGCGACTTCTACAATGAGCAGTTCTTC. V and J are TRBV5-4 and TRBJ2-1, with D hard to call. CDR1 is SGHNT, CDR2 YYREEE, per germline (reference sequence). This CDR3 has 14 amino acids. V was clipped by 4 bases and J by 3 bases, with 11 bases between them. The full variable domain, rest sourced from reference TRBV5-4 and TRBJ2-1, is ETGVTQSPTHLIKTRGQQVTLRCSSQSGHNTVSWYQQALGQGPQFIFQYYREEENGRGNFPPRFSGLQFPNYSSELNVNALELDDSALYLCASSRGDFYNEQFFGPGTRLTVL.

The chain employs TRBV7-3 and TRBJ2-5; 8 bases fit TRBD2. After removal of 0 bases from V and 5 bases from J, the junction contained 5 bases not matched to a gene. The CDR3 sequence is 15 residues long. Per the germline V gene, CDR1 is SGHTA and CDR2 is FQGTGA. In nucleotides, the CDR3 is TGTGCCAGCAGCTTAACCGGGAGGGGAAGGGAGACCCAGTACTTC. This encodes CASSLTGRGRETQYF.

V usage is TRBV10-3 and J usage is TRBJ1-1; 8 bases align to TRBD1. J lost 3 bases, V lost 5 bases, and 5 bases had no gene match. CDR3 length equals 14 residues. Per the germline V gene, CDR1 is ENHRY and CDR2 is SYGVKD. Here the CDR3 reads CAISPGQGDTEAFF. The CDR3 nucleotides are TGTGCCATCAGTCCAGGACAGGGCGACACTGAAGCTTTCTTT.

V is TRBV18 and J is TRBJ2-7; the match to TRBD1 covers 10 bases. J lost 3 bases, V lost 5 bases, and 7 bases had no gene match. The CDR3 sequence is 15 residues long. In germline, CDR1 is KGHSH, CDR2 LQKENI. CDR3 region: CASSSAGTGVYEQYF. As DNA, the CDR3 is TGTGCCAGCTCATCCGCCGGGACAGGGGTCTACGAGCAGTACTTC. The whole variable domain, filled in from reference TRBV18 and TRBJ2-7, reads NAGVMQNPRHLVRRRGQEARLRCSPMKGHSHVYWYRQLPEEGLKFMVYLQKENIIDESGMPKERFSAEFPKEGPSILRIQQVVRGDSAAYFCASSSAGTGVYEQYFGPGTRLTVT.

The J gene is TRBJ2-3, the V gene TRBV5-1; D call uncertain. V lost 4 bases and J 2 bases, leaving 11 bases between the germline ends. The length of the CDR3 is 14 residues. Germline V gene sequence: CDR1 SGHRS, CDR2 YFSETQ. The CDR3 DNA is TGCGCCAGCAGCCCTCCCGGGTTCACAGATACGCAGTATTTT. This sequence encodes CASSPPGFTDTQYF. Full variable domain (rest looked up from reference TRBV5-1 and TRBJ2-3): KAGVTQTPRYLIKTRGQQVTLSCSPISGHRSVSWYQQTPGQGLQFLFEYFSETQRNKGNFPGRFSGRQFSNSRSEMNVSTLELGDSALYLCASSPPGFTDTQYFGPGTRLTVL.

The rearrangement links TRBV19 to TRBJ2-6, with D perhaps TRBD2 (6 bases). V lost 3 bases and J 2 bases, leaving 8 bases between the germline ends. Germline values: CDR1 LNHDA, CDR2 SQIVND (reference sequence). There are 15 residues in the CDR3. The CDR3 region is CASSIGGAGANVLTF. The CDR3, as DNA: TGTGCCAGTAGTATCGGAGGGGCTGGGGCCAACGTCCTGACTTTC. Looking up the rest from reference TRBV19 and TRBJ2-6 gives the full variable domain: DGGITQSPKYLFRKEGQNVTLSCEQNLNHDAMYWYRQDPGQGLRLIYYSQIVNDFQKGDIAEGYSVSREKKESFPLTVTSAQKNPTAFYLCASSIGGAGANVLTFGAGSRLTVL.

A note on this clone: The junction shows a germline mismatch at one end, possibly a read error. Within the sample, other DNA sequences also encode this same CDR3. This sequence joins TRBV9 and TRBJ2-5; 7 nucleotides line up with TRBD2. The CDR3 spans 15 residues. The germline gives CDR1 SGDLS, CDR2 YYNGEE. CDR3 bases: TGTGCCAGCAGCGTAAATACGGGAGGCGCAGAGACCCAATACTTC. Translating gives CASSVNTGGAETQYF.

CDR3 nucleotide sequence: TGTGCCAGCAGCACAGGGACTAGCGGGAGTAACGAGCAGTACTTC. This codes for CASSTGTSGSNEQYF. V gene TRBV9 combines with J gene TRBJ2-7; 14 nucleotides match TRBD2. The CDR3 has 15 amino acids. CDR1 and CDR2 from the germline V gene are SGDLS and YYNGEE. The V segment lost 4 bases and the J segment 5 bases; nucleotides outside the gene matches: 5.

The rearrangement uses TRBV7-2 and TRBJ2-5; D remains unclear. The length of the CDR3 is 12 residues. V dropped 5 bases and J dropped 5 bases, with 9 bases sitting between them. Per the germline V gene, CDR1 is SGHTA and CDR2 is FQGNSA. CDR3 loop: CASSRRAETQYF. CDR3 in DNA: TGTGCCAGCAGCCGCCGAGCCGAGACCCAGTACTTC.

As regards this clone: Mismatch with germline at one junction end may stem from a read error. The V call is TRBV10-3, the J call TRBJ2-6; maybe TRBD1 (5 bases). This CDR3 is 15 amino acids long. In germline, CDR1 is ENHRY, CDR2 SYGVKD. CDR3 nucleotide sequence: TGTGCCATCAGTGAGTTAGGGTCTGGGGCCAACGGCCTGACTTTC. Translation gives CAISELGSGANGLTF.

CDR3 sequence: CASSPPGTGYTGELFF. The CDR3 DNA reads as TGTGCCAGTAGTCCGCCCGGGACAGGGTACACCGGGGAGCTGTTTTTT. The chain employs TRBV19 and TRBJ2-2; 9 nucleotides agree with TRBD1. This CDR3 comprises 16 residues. The germline V gene has CDR1 LNHDA and CDR2 SQIVND (reference sequence). J lost 3 bases, V lost 5 bases, and 7 bases had no gene match. Using reference TRBV19 and TRBJ2-2 for the parts outside the CDR3, the full variable domain is DGGITQSPKYLFRKEGQNVTLSCEQNLNHDAMYWYRQDPGQGLRLIYYSQIVNDFQKGDIAEGYSVSREKKESFPLTVTSAQKNPTAFYLCASSPPGTGYTGELFFGEGSRLTVL.

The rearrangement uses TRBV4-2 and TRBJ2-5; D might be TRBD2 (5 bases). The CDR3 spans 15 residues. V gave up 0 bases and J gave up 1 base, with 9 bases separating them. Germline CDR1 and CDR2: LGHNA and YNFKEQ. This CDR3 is CASSQDGAAQETQYF. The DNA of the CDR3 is TGTGCCAGCAGCCAAGACGGAGCGGCCCAAGAGACCCAGTACTTC.

CDR3 in amino acids: CASSLGPPGLAKYNEQFF. The CDR3 nucleotides read TGTGCCAGCAGCTTAGGCCCCCCGGGACTAGCGAAATACAATGAGCAGTTCTTC. The genes are TRBV11-2 and TRBJ2-1; the match to TRBD2 covers 10 bases. Per germline, CDR1 SGHAT and CDR2 FQNNGV. After removal of 1 base from V and 4 bases from J, the junction contained 10 bases not matched to a gene. The CDR3 length is 18 residues.

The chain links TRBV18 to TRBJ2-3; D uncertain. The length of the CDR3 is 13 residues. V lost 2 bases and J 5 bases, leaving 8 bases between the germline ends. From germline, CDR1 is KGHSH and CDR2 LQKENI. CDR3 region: CASSPASRDTQYF. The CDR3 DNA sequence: TGTGCCAGCTCACCAGCTAGTAGAGATACGCAGTATTTT. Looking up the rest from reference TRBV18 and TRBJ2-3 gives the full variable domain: NAGVMQNPRHLVRRRGQEARLRCSPMKGHSHVYWYRQLPEEGLKFMVYLQKENIIDESGMPKERFSAEFPKEGPSILRIQQVVRGDSAAYFCASSPASRDTQYFGPGTRLTVL.

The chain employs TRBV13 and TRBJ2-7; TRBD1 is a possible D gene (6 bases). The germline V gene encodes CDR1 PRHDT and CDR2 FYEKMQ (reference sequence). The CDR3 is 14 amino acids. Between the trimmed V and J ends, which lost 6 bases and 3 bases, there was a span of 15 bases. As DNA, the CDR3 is TGTGCCAGCAGTTATGGGACAAGTCGCTACGAGCAGTACTTC. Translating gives CASSYGTSRYEQYF.

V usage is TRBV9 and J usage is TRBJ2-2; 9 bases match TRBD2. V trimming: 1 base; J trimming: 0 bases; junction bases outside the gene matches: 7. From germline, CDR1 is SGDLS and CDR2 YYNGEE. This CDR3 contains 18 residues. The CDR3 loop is CASSVPNSGGPNTGELFF. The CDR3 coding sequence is TGTGCCAGCAGCGTACCCAATAGCGGGGGCCCGAACACCGGGGAGCTGTTTTTT.

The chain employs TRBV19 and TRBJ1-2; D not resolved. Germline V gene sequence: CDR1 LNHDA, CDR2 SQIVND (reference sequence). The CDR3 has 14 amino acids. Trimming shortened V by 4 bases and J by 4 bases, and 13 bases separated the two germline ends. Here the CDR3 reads CASSTTPSIYGYTF. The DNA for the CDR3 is TGTGCCAGTAGTACTACCCCGTCGATCTATGGCTACACCTTC. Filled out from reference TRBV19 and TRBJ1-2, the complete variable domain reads DGGITQSPKYLFRKEGQNVTLSCEQNLNHDAMYWYRQDPGQGLRLIYYSQIVNDFQKGDIAEGYSVSREKKESFPLTVTSAQKNPTAFYLCASSTTPSIYGYTFGSGTRLTVV.

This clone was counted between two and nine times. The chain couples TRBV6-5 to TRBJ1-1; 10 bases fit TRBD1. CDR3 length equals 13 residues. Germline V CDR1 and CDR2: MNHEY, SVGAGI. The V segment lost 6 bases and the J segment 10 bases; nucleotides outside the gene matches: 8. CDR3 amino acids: CASRTDRGQGAFF. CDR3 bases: TGTGCCAGCAGGACCGACAGGGGGCAGGGAGCTTTCTTT.

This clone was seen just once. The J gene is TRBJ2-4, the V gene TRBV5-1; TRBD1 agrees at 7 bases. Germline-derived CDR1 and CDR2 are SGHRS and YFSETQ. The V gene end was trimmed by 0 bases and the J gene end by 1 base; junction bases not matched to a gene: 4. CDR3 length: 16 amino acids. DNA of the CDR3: TGCGCCAGCAGCTTGGCCGAGACAGGGGCCAAAAACATTCAGTACTTC. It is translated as CASSLAETGAKNIQYF.

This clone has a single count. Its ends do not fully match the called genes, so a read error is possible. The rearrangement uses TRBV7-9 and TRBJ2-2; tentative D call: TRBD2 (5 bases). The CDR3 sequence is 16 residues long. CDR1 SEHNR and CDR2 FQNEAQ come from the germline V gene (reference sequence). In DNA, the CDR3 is TGTTCCAGCAGCTTAGAAGGTGGAGGTAGGACCGGGGAGCTGTTTTTT. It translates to CSSSLEGGGRTGELFF.